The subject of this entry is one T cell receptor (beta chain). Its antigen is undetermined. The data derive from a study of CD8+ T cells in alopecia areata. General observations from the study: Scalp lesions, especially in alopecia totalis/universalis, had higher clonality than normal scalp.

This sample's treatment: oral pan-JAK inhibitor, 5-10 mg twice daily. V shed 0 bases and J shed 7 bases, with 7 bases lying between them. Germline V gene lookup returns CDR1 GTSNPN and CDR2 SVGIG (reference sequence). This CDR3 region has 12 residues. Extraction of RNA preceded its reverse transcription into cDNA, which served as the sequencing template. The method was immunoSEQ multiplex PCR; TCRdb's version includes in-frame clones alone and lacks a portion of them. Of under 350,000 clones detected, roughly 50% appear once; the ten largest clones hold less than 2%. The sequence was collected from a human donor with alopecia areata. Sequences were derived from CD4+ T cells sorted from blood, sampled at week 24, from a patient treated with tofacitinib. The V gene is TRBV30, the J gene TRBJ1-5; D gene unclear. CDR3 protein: CAWSVRAQPQHF. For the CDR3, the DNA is TGTGCCTGGAGTGTCCGAGCCCAGCCCCAGCATTTT.